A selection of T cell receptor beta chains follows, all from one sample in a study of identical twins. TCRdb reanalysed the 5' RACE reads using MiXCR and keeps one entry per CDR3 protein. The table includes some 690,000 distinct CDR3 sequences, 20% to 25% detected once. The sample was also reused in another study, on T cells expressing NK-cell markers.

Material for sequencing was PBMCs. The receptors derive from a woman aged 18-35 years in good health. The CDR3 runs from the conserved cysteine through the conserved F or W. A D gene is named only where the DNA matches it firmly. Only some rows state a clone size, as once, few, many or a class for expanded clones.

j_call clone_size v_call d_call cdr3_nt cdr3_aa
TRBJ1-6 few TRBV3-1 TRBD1 TGTGCCAGCAGCCTATGGACAGGGGGAGAAGGTTCACCCCTCCACTTT CASSLWTGGEGSPLHF
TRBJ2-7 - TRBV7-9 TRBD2 TGTGCCAGCAGCTTAGGGACTAGCAACGAGCAGTACTTC CASSLGTSNEQYF
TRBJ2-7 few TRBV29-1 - TGCAGCGTCTTTTCGGGTCTGAGCTACGAGCAGTACTTC CSVFSGLSYEQYF
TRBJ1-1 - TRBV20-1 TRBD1 TGCAGTGCTAGAGGAGAAAGGGGGCATGAAGCTTTCTTT CSARGERGHEAFF
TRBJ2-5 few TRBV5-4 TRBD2 TGTGCCAGCAGCTGGAGCGGGGGGGCCCAGGAGACCCAGTACTTC CASSWSGGAQETQYF
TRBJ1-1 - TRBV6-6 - TGTGCCAGCAGTGAGCAACAGACGCGAAAAGCTTTCTTT CASSEQQTRKAFF
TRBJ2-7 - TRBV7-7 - TGTGCCAGCAGCTCCACCGCCGGCGCTAGTTTCTACGAGCAGTACTTC CASSSTAGASFYEQYF
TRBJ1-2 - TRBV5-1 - TGCGCCAGCAGCCAGGACCAGCGAGGCTACACCTTC CASSQDQRGYTF
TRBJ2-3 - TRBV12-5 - TGTGCTAGTGGTTTGCCGGACAGTTCAGATACGCAGTATTTT CASGLPDSSDTQYF
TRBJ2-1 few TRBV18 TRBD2 TGTGCCAGCTCCCCGGGACTAGCGGGAGATCGGGAGCAGTTCTTC CASSPGLAGDREQFF
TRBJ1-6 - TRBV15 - TGTGCCACCAGCCCATCGTACCTGAGACGGGGCGGGAATTCACCCCTCCACTTT CATSPSYLRRGGNSPLHF
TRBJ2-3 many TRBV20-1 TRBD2 TGCAGTGCTGGCGACGCACAACGGGGGGTTCGGCAGTATTTT CSAGDAQRGVRQYF
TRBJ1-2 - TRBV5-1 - TGCGCCAGCAGCTTGGCAGGGCTAAAGGCCTTGGGGGGCTACACCTTC CASSLAGLKALGGYTF
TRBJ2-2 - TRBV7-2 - TGTGCCAGCAGATATAGCCGGGGTTCGAACACCGGGGAGCTGTTTTTT CASRYSRGSNTGELFF
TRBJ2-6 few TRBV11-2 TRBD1 TGTGCCAGCAGCCGCGGGACAGGGAATTCTGGGGCCAACGTCCTGACTTTC CASSRGTGNSGANVLTF
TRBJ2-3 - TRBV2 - TGTGCCAGCAGTGGCGGAAACCCCCGCACAGATACGCAGTATTTT CASSGGNPRTDTQYF
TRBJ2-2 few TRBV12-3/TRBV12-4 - TGTGCCAGCAGTTTAGCGCCGGGGGGCGCGGACACCGGGGAGCTGTTTTTT CASSLAPGGADTGELFF
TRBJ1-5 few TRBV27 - TGTGCCAGCGGTCCCCTTAGGGGACCGGGCAATCAGCCCCAGCATTTT CASGPLRGPGNQPQHF
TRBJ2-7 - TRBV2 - TGTGCCAGCAGGCCCTACAGGGTCTCCTACGAGCAGTACTTC CASRPYRVSYEQYF
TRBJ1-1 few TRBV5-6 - TGTGCCAGCAGCTTCGGGGGGCGTAGTGAAGCTTTCTTT CASSFGGRSEAFF
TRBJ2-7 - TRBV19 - TGTGCCAGTAGTATTTCTGGGAACCACGAGCAGTACTTC CASSISGNHEQYF
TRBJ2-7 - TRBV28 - TGTGCCACCACCCCGGCCCCAGCACTCTACGAGCAGTACTTC CATTPAPALYEQYF
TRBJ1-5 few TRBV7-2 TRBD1 TGTGCCAGCAGCGCCGGACAGGTGCAGCCCCAGCATTTT CASSAGQVQPQHF
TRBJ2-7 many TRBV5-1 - TGCGCCAGCAGCTTGAAGGGGACGGACGAGCAGTACTTC CASSLKGTDEQYF
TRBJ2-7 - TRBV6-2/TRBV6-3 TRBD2 TGTGCCAGCAGTGACCGGCTAGCGGGAGGGCCAGCGGACGAGCAGTACTTC CASSDRLAGGPADEQYF
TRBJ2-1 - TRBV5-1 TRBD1 TGCGCCAGCAGCTTGGGGGACAGGGATGCGAATGAGCAGTTCTTC CASSLGDRDANEQFF
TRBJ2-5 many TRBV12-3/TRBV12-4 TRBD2 TGTGCCAGCAGGGGAACTAGCGGGGGACAAGAGACCCAGTACTTC CASRGTSGGQETQYF
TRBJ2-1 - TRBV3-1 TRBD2 TGTGCCAGCACCTTAAGCGGGAGTCCTGACAATGAGCAGTTCTTC CASTLSGSPDNEQFF
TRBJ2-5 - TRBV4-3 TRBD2 TGCGCCAGCAGCCAATCTAGCGGGAGTTGGGAGACCCAGTACTTC CASSQSSGSWETQYF
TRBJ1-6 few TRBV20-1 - TGCAGTGCCAATCGGGCCCCTAATTCACCCCTCCACTTT CSANRAPNSPLHF
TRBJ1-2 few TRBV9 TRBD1 TGTGCCAGCAGCGTAGAACAGGGGGCACACTACACCTTC CASSVEQGAHYTF
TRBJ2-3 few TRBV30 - TGTGCCTGGAGTCAAGACGGGGCTCATACGCAGTATTTT CAWSQDGAHTQYF
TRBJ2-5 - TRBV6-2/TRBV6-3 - TGTGCCAGCGAGTCGGTCGGACAAGAGACCCAGTACTTC CASESVGQETQYF
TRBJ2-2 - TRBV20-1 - TGCAGTGCTAGTTTTTTTTTGGAAACCACGAACACCGGGGAGCTGTTTTTT CSASFFLETTNTGELFF
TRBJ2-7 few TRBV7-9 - TGTGCCAGCAGCTCGCCCCAGGCCCCCTACGAGCAGTACTTC CASSSPQAPYEQYF
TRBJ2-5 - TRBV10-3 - TGTGCCACACGGCACCTAGTAGGAGAGACCCAGTACTTC CATRHLVGETQYF
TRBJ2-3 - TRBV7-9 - TGTGCCAGCAGCTCCCCTCCGGGAGACACAGATACGCAGTATTTT CASSSPPGDTDTQYF
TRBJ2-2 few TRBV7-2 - TGTGCCAGCAGCCGGGACCGACCCCCGAGAACCGGGGAGCTGTTTTTT CASSRDRPPRTGELFF
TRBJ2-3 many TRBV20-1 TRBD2 TGCAGTGCTAGAGATCAGCGGGGGGGACCAGATACGCAGTATTTT CSARDQRGGPDTQYF
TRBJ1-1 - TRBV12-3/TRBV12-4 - TGTGCCAGCGCGTCCAGGGCGCGCCCTTCTGAAGCTTTCTTT CASASRARPSEAFF
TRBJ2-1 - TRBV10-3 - TGTGCCATCAGTCTAGGGGCCGGTGAGCAGTTCTTC CAISLGAGEQFF
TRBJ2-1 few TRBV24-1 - TGTGCCACCAGTGATGACCGGGCCGAGCAGTTCTTC CATSDDRAEQFF
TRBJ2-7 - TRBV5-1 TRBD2 TGCGCCAGCAGCCAGCGACTAGCAAACGAGCAGTACTTC CASSQRLANEQYF
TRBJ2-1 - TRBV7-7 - TGTGCTAGCAGCCCTAACCTTATTGGTGTAGGGGAGCAGTTCTTC CASSPNLIGVGEQFF
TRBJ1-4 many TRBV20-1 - TGCAGTGCTAGAGATACAGGGACCTCAGGAAAACTGTTTTTT CSARDTGTSGKLFF
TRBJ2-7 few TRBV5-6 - TGTGCCAGCAGCTGGGGGCAGGGTAGCTACGAGCAGTACTTC CASSWGQGSYEQYF
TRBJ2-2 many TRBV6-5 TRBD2 TGTGCCAGCAGTTTCGGACTAGTCACCGGGGAGCTGTTTTTT CASSFGLVTGELFF
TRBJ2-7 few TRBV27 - TGTGCCAGCAGACTAACCGGGACACCAATCTACGAGCAGTACTTC CASRLTGTPIYEQYF
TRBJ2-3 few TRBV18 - TGTGCCAGCTCACCGGCTGGGGACACAGATACGCAGTATTTT CASSPAGDTDTQYF
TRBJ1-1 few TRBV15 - TGTGCCACCAGCAGAGATGAGGGGAACACTGAAGCTTTCTTT CATSRDEGNTEAFF
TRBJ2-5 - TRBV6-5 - TGTGCCAGCGGTTACTCGGTGTCGGGGGAGACCCAGTACTTC CASGYSVSGETQYF
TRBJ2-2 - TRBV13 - TGTGCCAGCAGCTCAAACGCTCACTTACCGGGGACCGACACCGGGGAGCTGTTTTTT CASSSNAHLPGTDTGELFF
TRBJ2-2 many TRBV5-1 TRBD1 TGCGCCAGCAGCCCGGGACAGTCGAACACCGGGGAGCTGTTTTTT CASSPGQSNTGELFF
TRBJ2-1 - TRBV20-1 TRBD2 TGCAGTGCTAGAGATCTTGGCGGGACTAGCGGGGGGCCGCAGTTCTTC CSARDLGGTSGGPQFF
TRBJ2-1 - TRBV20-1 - TGCAGTGGGATGGGGGGTGAGCAGTTCTTC CSGMGGEQFF
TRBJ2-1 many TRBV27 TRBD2 TGTGCCAGCACCACTAGCGGGAGTTATGAGCAGTTCTTC CASTTSGSYEQFF
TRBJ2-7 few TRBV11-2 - TGTGCCAGCAGCTTGGACTCATTATCCTACGAGCAGTACTTC CASSLDSLSYEQYF
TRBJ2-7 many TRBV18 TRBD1 TGTGCCAGCTCACCAACCGGGGCGCGGACAGGGGGCTACGAGCAGTACTTC CASSPTGARTGGYEQYF